These 9 T cell receptor beta chains originate from one sample sequenced in a study of cytomegalovirus exposure and HLA in healthy donors. The PCR was carried out with 60 Vbeta primers and 13 Jbeta primers. Measured with immunoSEQ multiplex PCR; TCRdb has only the in-frame clones, and not every one. Recorded for this sample: 45,000 to 60,000 clones. The source material was PBMCs. The receptor source for this set is a female donor in good health and CMV-seronegative.

The chain has TRBV2 and TRBJ1-1; no reliable D call. This CDR3 is 11 amino acids long. The germline gives CDR1 SNHLY, CDR2 FYNNEI. Trimming pared 7 bases from V and 1 base from J, leaving 4 bases between. Here the CDR3 reads CASKRNTEAFF. CDR3 sequence (DNA): TGTGCCAGCAAGCGGAACACTGAAGCTTTCTTT. Looking up the rest from reference TRBV2 and TRBJ1-1 gives the full variable domain: EPEVTQTPSHQVTQMGQEVILRCVPISNHLYFYWYRQILGQKVEFLVSFYNNEISEKSEIFDDQFSVERPDGSNFTLKIRSTKLEDSAMYFCASKRNTEAFFGQGTRLTVV.

This chain's CDR3 is CASSSGGIQPQHF. CDR3 DNA: TGTGCCAGCAGCTCAGGGGGAATTCAGCCCCAGCATTTT. The chain carries TRBV7-8 and TRBJ1-5; 7 bases match TRBD1. Per germline, CDR1 SGHVS and CDR2 FQNEAQ. The V segment lost 4 bases and the J segment 6 bases; nucleotides outside the gene matches: 3. CDR3 length: 13 residues. Full variable domain (remainder filled in from reference TRBV7-8 and TRBJ1-5): GAGVSQSPRYKVAKRGQDVALRCDPISGHVSLFWYQQALGQGPEFLTYFQNEAQLDKSGLPSDRFFAERPEGSVSTLKIQRTQQEDSAVYLCASSSGGIQPQHFGDGTRLSIL.

The rearrangement uses TRBV4-3 and TRBJ2-3, with 9 bases matching TRBD2. Looked up from germline, CDR1 is LGHNA and CDR2 is YSLEER. The CDR3 is made up of 16 amino acids. Losses at the gene ends were 4 bases for V and 3 bases for J; bases not matched to a gene: 8. The CDR3 sequence: CASSLIAGEGTDTQYF. CDR3 bases: TGCGCCAGCAGCCTCATAGCGGGGGAAGGGACAGATACGCAGTATTTT.

The chain uses TRBV5-1 and TRBJ2-7; 10 nucleotides match TRBD2. The ends lost 4 bases at V and 2 bases at J; junction bases unmatched: 6. Germline CDR1 SGHRS, CDR2 YFSETQ. The CDR3 covers 15 residues. CDR3 in DNA: TGCGCCAGCAGCCGAGGACTAGCGGACACCTACGAGCAGTACTTC. Amino acids: CASSRGLADTYEQYF.

DNA for the CDR3: TGTGCCAGCAGCTACAGCTCAGGGTTGGCTGGAAACACCATATATTTT. Its translation: CASSYSSGLAGNTIYF. This sequence joins TRBV7-9 and TRBJ1-3; tentatively, D is TRBD1 (5 bases). The V and J ends lost 4 bases and 2 bases respectively, with 15 bases between them. This CDR3 has 16 residues. The V gene's germline CDR1 is SEHNR and CDR2 FQNEAQ (reference sequence). Supplemented by reference TRBV7-9 and TRBJ1-3, the full variable domain reads DTGVSQNPRHKITKRGQNVTFRCDPISEHNRLYWYRQTLGQGPEFLTYFQNEAQLEKSRLLSDRFSAERPKGSFSTLEIQRTEQGDSAMYLCASSYSSGLAGNTIYFGEGSWLTVV.

This chain links TRBV7-9 with TRBJ1-2; weak D call: TRBD1 (5 bases). CDR1 SEHNR and CDR2 FQNEAQ come from the germline V gene (reference sequence). The germline V and J ends were trimmed by 5 bases and 6 bases, with 13 bases remaining between them. The CDR3 covers 13 residues. This chain's CDR3 is CASSPGDSHGYTF. Written as DNA, the CDR3 is TGTGCCAGCAGCCCTGGGGACTCTCATGGCTACACCTTC.

The gene calls are TRBV18 and TRBJ2-7, with D uncertain. Germline V CDR1 and CDR2: KGHSH, LQKENI. V was trimmed by 5 bases and J by 2 bases, leaving 19 bases between them. The CDR3 covers 16 residues. CDR3 coding DNA: TGTGCCAGCTCATTAGAACCAGTCCCTAGACCCTACGAGCAGTACTTC. Translating it yields CASSLEPVPRPYEQYF.

The chain employs TRBV18 and TRBJ2-5, with D perhaps matching TRBD2 (5 bases). With 5 bases removed from V and 0 bases from J, the gap between germline ends came to 7 bases. CDR1 is KGHSH and CDR2 is LQKENI in the germline V gene. The CDR3 runs 13 residues. CDR3 coding DNA: TGTGCCAGCTCAGCCGGGAACCAAGAGACCCAGTACTTC. Translation gives CASSAGNQETQYF.

This rearrangement joins TRBV2 to TRBJ2-2, with TRBD2 as a possible D gene (5 bases). The length of the CDR3 is 13 residues. The germline gives CDR1 SNHLY, CDR2 FYNNEI. V lost 5 bases and J 3 bases, leaving 7 bases between the germline ends. The CDR3 DNA follows: TGTGCCAGCAGTACGGGATACACCGGGGAGCTGTTTTTT. Translation: CASSTGYTGELFF.